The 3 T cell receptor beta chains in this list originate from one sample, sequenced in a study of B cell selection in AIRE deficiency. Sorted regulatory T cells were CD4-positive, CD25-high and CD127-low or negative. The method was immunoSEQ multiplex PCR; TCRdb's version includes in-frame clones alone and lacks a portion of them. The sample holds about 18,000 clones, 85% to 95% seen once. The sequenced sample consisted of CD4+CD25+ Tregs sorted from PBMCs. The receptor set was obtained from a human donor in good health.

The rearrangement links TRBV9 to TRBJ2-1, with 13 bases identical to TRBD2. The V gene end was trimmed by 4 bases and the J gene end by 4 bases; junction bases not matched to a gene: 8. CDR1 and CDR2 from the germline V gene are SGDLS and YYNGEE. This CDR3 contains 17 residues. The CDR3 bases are TGTGCCAGCAGCCCAGGTTTGGGACTAGCGGGGTACAATGAGCAGTTCTTC. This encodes CASSPGLGLAGYNEQFF.

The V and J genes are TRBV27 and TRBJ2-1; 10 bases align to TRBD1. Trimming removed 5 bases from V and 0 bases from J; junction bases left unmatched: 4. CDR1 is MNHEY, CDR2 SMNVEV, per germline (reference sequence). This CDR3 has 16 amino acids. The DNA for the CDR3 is TGTGCCAGCAGTCCCCGACAGGGGGCCTCCTACAATGAGCAGTTCTTC. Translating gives CASSPRQGASYNEQFF.

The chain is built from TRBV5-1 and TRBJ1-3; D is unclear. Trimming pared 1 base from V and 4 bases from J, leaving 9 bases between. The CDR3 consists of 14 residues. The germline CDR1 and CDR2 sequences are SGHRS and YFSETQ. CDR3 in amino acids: CASSLSDFGNTIYF. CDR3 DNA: TGCGCCAGCAGCTTGAGCGACTTCGGAAACACCATATATTTT.